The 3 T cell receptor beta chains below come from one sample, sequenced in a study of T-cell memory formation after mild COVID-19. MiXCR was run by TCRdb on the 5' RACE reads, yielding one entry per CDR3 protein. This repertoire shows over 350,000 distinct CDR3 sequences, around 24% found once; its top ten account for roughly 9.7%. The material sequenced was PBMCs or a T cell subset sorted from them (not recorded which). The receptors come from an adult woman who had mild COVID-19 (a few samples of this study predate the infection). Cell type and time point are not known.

Written as DNA, the CDR3 is TGCGCCAGCAGCCAGAATCAGGGCAATTCACCCCTCCACTTT. This sequence encodes CASSQNQGNSPLHF. The V gene is TRBV4-1, the J gene TRBJ1-6; tentatively, D is TRBD1 (5 bases). The V end lost 3 bases, the J end lost 7 bases, and 10 bases lay between the germline ends. CDR3 size: 14 residues. The germline CDR1 and CDR2 sequences are MGHRA and YSYEKL.

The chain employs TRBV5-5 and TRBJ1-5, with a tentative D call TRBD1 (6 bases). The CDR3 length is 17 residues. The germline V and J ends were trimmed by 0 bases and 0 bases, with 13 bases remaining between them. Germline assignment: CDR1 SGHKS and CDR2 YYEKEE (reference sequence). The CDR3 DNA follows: TGTGCCAGCAGCTTGGTCTCTGGGACACCTAGCAATCAGCCCCAGCATTTT. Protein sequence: CASSLVSGTPSNQPQHF.

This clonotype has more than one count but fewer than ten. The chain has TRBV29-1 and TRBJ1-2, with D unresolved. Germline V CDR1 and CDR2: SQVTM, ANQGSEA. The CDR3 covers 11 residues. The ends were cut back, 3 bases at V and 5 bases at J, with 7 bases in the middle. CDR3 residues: CSVEWQYGYTF. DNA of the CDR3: TGCAGCGTTGAGTGGCAATATGGCTACACCTTC.